This T cell receptor (beta chain) was sequenced during a study of tumor-infiltrating lymphocytes in primary liver carcinoma. Across the study: The study reported T1-T3 N0M0 tumors spanning 4.2 to 10 cm. Each of the samples returned roughly 3.65 to 7.5 million productive TCRbeta reads (a yield similar across tissue types).

The tissue used was unsorted bulk material of 20-30 mg. RNA and DNA were co-extracted from it with the AllPrep DNA/RNA mini kit. This clonotype was counted a few times. Priming with a constant-region primer yielded TCR beta cDNA from 450 to 550 ng total RNA. TCR beta libraries came from three nested multiplex PCR rounds using slightly modified ARM-PCR. The first two PCR rounds, nine to ten cycles each, used TRBV1-TRBV30 forward primers and a C-beta reverse primer. TCRdb ran MiXCR on the multiplex PCR reads and lists one entry per CDR3 protein. Altogether more than 75,000 distinct CDR3 sequences are present, approximately 70% being singletons, with the ten largest covering around 19%. Germline CDR1 SQVTM, CDR2 ANQGSEA. J gave up 10 bases and V 6 bases, and 12 bases lay outside the gene matches. This CDR3 has 13 residues.

Sequencing was performed on liver tumor tissue from sampling region 1. The subset is: tumor region T1, superior pole. This TCR was recovered from a man aged 35 to 55 with primary liver carcinoma and hepatitis B virus infection. J is TRBJ2-1 and V is TRBV29-1; 7 nucleotides agree with TRBD2. CDR3 amino acids: CSVAGTGGPEQFF. CDR3 DNA sequence: TGCAGCGTAGCCGGGACGGGGGGTCCAGAGCAGTTCTTC.